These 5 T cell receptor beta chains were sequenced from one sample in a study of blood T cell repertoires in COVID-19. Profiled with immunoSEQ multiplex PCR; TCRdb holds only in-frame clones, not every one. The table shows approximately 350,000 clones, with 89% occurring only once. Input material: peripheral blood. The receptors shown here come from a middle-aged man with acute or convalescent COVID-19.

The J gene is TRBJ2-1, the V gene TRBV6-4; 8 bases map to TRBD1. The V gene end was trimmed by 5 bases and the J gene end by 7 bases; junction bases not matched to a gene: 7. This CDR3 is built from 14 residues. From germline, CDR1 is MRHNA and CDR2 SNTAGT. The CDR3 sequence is CASSTTGVGNEQFF. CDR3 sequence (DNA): TGTGCCAGCAGTACGACAGGGGTCGGGAATGAGCAGTTCTTC.

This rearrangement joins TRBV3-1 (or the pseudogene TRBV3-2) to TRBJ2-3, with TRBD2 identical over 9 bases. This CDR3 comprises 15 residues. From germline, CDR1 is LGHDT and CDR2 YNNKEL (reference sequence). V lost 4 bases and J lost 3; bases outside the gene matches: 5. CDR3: CASSLGTSRTDTQYF. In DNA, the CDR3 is TGTGCCAGCAGCCTTGGGACTAGCAGGACAGATACGCAGTATTTT.

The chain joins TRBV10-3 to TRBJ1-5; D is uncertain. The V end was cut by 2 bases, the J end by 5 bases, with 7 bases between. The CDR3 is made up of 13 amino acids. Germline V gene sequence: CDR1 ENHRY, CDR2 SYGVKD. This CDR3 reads CAISETSDQPQHF. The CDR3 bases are TGTGCCATCAGTGAGACAAGTGATCAGCCCCAGCATTTT.

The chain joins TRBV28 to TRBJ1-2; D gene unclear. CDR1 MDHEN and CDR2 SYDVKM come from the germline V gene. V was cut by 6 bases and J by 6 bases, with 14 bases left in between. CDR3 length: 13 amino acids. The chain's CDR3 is CASRPSGEDGYTF. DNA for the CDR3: TGTGCCAGCAGGCCTTCGGGAGAGGATGGCTACACCTTC.

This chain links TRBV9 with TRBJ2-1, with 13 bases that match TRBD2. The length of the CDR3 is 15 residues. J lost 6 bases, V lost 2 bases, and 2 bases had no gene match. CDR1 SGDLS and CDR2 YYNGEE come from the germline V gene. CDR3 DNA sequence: TGTGCCAGCAGCGTCGGGACTAGCGGGGCCAATGAGCAGTTCTTC. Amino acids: CASSVGTSGANEQFF.